The sequence of this TCR beta chain was determined in a study of T cells in Graves' hyperthyroidism and ophthalmopathy. Researchers took RNA transcripts and amplified the TCR beta CDR3 regions from them. The primer set for the first-round RT-PCR of the TCR CDR3 was HTBI. TCRdb fed the multiplex PCR reads into MiXCR, producing one record per CDR3 protein. The data show around 690,000 distinct CDR3 sequences, 17% seen once. In this sample, this clonotype turned up many times. The antigen remains unidentified. Absence of ophthalmopathy progression within 18 months defined stable Graves' hyperthyroidism. The hyperthyroidism patients had all been newly diagnosed, and their disease duration was under 2 months. Their ages ranged from 18 to 65 years. V was shortened by 7 bases and J by 8 bases, with 17 bases between the two germline ends. The CDR3 length is 13 residues. CDR1 is SNHLY, CDR2 FYNNEI, per germline.

Study results and limitations: Stable hyperthyroidism and ophthalmopathy were separated using 13 V-J signatures.

The sequencing input was blood. The genes are TRBV2 and TRBJ1-2; the D gene is possibly TRBD1 (6 bases). This clonotype was sampled from a man over 45 with Graves' hyperthyroidism. CDR3 sequence: CASTAGAFEGYTF. The CDR3 nucleotides are TGTGCCAGCACGGCAGGGGCTTTTGAGGGCTACACCTTC.